This T cell receptor beta chain is from a study of T cell clonotyping in hematopoietic cell transplantation. As for the study in general: Cytoreduction preceded collection of pretransplant recipient samples.

V lost 7 bases to trimming and J lost 1 base; unmatched junction nucleotides: 6. This CDR3 is 14 amino acids long. Germline V gene lookup returns CDR1 SGHVS and CDR2 FNYEAQ. As for time point: recipient sample about 28 days before transplant, after cytoreduction. Assay: immunoSEQ multiplex PCR; the TCRdb copy retains only in-frame clones and omits some. Here the sample spans 20,000 to 30,000 clones, 84% being singletons. As regards this clone: The antigen remains undetermined.

Broader study findings: After transplant, recipient diversity fell while pathologically expanded clonotypes grew through day 180. Few recipient clonotypes overlapped donors; over 97% were de novo at given depth. No sorting was done, leaving CD4 and CD8 contributions mixed.

The input for sequencing was peripheral blood mononuclear cells, taken before stem cell transplant. The rearrangement joins TRBV7-6 to TRBJ1-1, with 7 bases that match TRBD1. The sequence was collected from a woman aged 55-69 years with acute myeloid leukemia. Some clones in this sample may be carry-over from other donors' samples. This CDR3 reads CASIKGATNTEAFF. The CDR3, as DNA: TGTGCCAGCATTAAGGGGGCGACGAACACTGAAGCTTTCTTT.